This TCR beta chain comes out of a study of T cell clonality in common variable immunodeficiency (dated by TCRdb to the mid-2010s). The investigation overall reported the following: Increased TCRbeta clonality was found in CVID subjects compared with healthy controls (t-test p = 0.018), with the increase being most characteristic of about a third of subjects. Reportedly, TCRbeta sequences from CVID had fewer deletions and N-nucleotide insertions, and highly modified clones with 13 or more V deletions were absent from CVID. Healthy controls shared more TCRbeta clones with each other than CVID subjects shared among themselves (p < 0.0001). According to the authors, figuring out what caused the increased clonality in CVID would require sequencing the repertoires of T cell subpopulations. Differences among patients in the CVID cohort limited the correlations between repertoire features and clinical complications. Even though DNA input was the same, control samples had an average of around 82,000 unique sequences each, compared with roughly 34,000 in CVID samples.

For sequencing input, CVID and control samples contributed equivalent amounts of genomic DNA. For every sample, a 60 bp segment covering the rearranged TCRbeta CDR3 region was amplified and then sequenced. TCRbeta amplification used the immunoSEQ assay, a bias-corrected multiplex PCR with high-throughput sequencing. Per the source publication's procedure: Every unique nucleotide sequence was considered a clone and was annotated with V, D and J genes, copy number and frequency. Sequences were labeled productive if in frame, and non-productive if out of frame or containing stop codons. As previously described, Shannon's entropy was used to calculate clonality. Mean CDR3 Kyte-Doolittle hydropathy was derived from the predicted amino acid sequences of productive clones. Hierarchical clustering of scaled V gene usage was performed with the R hclust function using Manhattan distance and complete linkage. Clone sharing by CDR3 amino acid sequence was assessed by resampling 12 repertoires per group over 100 rounds. Repertoires were searched for 70 published EBV-specific and a few hundred published CMV-specific TCRbeta sequences. Analysis left out two CVID samples that produced under 10,000 sequences, so a few dozen CVID repertoires remained. Entries here come from immuneACCESS through TCRdb and include only in-frame sequences with V and J called. Some clones fail to appear in such tables; in the studies checked, an unresolved V gene covers under half of the shortfall, and the cause of the remainder is unknown. The D gene and trimming were derived from the DNA, and the V and J assignments and clone size from that table. This sample shows 28,000 or so clones, and none of them turns up only once. The top ten constitute approximately 22% of the sample.

Trimming costs V 0 bases and J 4 bases, and their ends lie 15 bases apart. From cysteine to phenylalanine, the CDR3 is 16 amino acids long. Sequencing covers 39 bases of the CDR3, shown here with the frame starting at base 1. The germline V gene (reference sequence) supplies CDR1 PRHDT and CDR2 FYEKMQ. Standard criteria, namely reduction of serum IgG, IgA and/or IgM below the normal range together with specific antibody deficiency, were applied for the diagnosis of CVID. There were around 43 subjects in the CVID group (around 15 female and around 29 male), ranging in age from about 9 to 64 years, with a mean age of about 40. Most CVID patients and most healthy controls were of Caucasian heritage. At the time of study participation, every CVID subject had been on replacement immunoglobulin therapy for at least one year. No CVID subject was ill or taking immunomodulatory or immunosuppressive medication when blood was collected. Heparinized peripheral whole blood samples of 5 to 8 ml were collected from each donor. TCRbeta CDR3 repertoires were sequenced from genomic DNA of adults with common variable immune deficiency (CVID) and healthy adult controls. To isolate peripheral blood mononuclear cells, diluted blood was subjected to density centrifugation over Hypaque 1077 or Ficoll-Paque. Unsorted mononuclear cells served as the source of genomic DNA, which was extracted either by Qiagen column purification or by a centrifugation-based method.

This clone occurred a few times. No cognate antigen has been identified for it. The CDR3 extends 3 residues past the end of the read, so its final part is completed from the germline J gene. Sequenced material: peripheral blood mononuclear cells. The receptor's source is a human donor with common variable immunodeficiency. The rearrangement combines TRBV13 with TRBJ1-2; the D gene remains uncertain. The CDR3 DNA, read in part, is TGTGCCAGCAGCTTAGGGCGAGGGAGGGCGGGCTATGGC. It translates to CASSLGRGRAGYG. The whole CDR3 sequence is CASSLGRGRAGYGYTF.